A single sample is the source of the 30 T cell receptor beta chains below, sequenced in a study of CD8+CD57+ T cells in acquired aplastic anemia. TCR beta VDJ combinations and CDR3 sequences were profiled from genomic DNA. TCRdb itself ran the reads through MiXCR, one entry per CDR3 protein. The sample lists hundreds of thousands of distinct CDR3 sequences, about two thirds occurring once. Sequenced input: sorted CD4+, CD8+, or CD8+CD57+ T cells (not recorded which) from PBMCs. Source of these receptors: a human donor in good health, serving as a control.

About this clonotype: One end of the junction fails to match germline, which may point to a read error. V gene TRBV27 combines with J gene TRBJ2-3; possibly TRBD2 for D (5 bases). Germline CDR1 is MNHEY and CDR2 is SMNVEV (reference sequence). The CDR3 runs 12 residues. In DNA form, the CDR3 reads TGTGCCAGCGCGTTTCCGGGGAATACGCAGTACTTT. It translates to CASAFPGNTQYF.

To note about this clonotype: The junction shows a germline mismatch at one end, possibly a read error. V gene TRBV7-3 combines with J gene TRBJ1-2; D remains unclear. Germline V gives CDR1 SGHTA, CDR2 FQGTGA. The CDR3 loop spans 16 amino acids. The CDR3 protein is CATSRDRTGSFYGYAF. Written as DNA, the CDR3 is TGTGCCACCAGCAGAGATCGTACCGGATCCTTCTATGGCTACGCCTTC. The full variable domain, in which reference TRBV7-3 and TRBJ1-2 provide the parts outside the CDR3, is GAGVSQTPSNKVTEKGKYVELRCDPISGHTALYWYRQSLGQGPEFLIYFQGTGAADDSGLPNDRFFAVRPEGSVSTLKIQRTERGDSAVYLCATSRDRTGSFYGYAFGSGTRLTVV.

This clonotype appeared many times. The rearrangement uses TRBV4-3 and TRBJ1-2, with 7 nucleotides matching TRBD1. The CDR3 is made up of 16 amino acids. Trimming removed 1 base from V and 3 bases from J; junction bases left unmatched: 8. Germline CDR1 is LGHNA and CDR2 is YSLEER. The CDR3 protein is CASSQGFRQGDYGYTF. CDR3 sequence (DNA): TGCGCCAGCAGCCAAGGCTTTAGGCAGGGGGACTATGGCTACACCTTC.

A word on this clonotype: The junction departs from germline at one end; a sequencing error may be responsible. The chain recombines TRBV2 with TRBJ1-2; a possible D gene is TRBD1 (5 bases). Germline V gene data show CDR1 as SNHLY and CDR2 as FYNNEI. This CDR3 is 13 amino acids long. DNA of the CDR3: TGTGCCAGCAGTGCTCCAGGGATCTATGACTACACCTTC. It translates to CASSAPGIYDYTF.

As regards this clonotype: The junction shows a germline mismatch at one end, possibly a read error. The V call is TRBV5-1, the J call TRBJ1-1; 9 bases match TRBD1. The germline V gene encodes CDR1 SGHRS and CDR2 YFSETQ. The CDR3 is 14 amino acids. CDR3: CASSLSGQGSEASF. The CDR3 DNA reads as TGCGCCAGCAGCTTGTCGGGACAGGGATCTGAAGCTTCCTTT.

The sample holds many counts of this clonotype. This sequence joins TRBV19 and TRBJ2-1, with D perhaps TRBD2 (7 bases). V gave up 11 bases and J gave up 5 bases, with 16 bases separating them. CDR1 is LNHDA, CDR2 SQIVND, per germline (reference sequence). The CDR3 is 13 amino acids. The CDR3 DNA reads as TGTGCCTCCGGGGGGCGTAGGAACAATGAGCAGTTCTTC. Translated: CASGGRRNNEQFF.

Remarks on this clonotype: At one boundary the junction diverges from the germline segment, which might be a read error. CDR3 residues: CASIKTGGF. The CDR3 region has the DNA TGTGCCAGCATCAAGACAGGGGGTTTT. The chain employs TRBV2 and TRBJ1-4; 9 bases fit TRBD1. CDR3 size: 9 residues. Germline CDR1 is SNHLY and CDR2 is FYNNEI.

The genes are TRBV7-9 and TRBJ2-7; the D gene is possibly TRBD2 (6 bases). Per germline, CDR1 SEHNR and CDR2 FQNEAQ (reference sequence). Trimming removed 5 bases from V and 0 bases from J, with 17 bases in between. The CDR3 runs 16 residues. The CDR3 loop is CASSANRDWGSYEQYF. DNA of the CDR3: TGTGCCAGCAGCGCGAACCGGGACTGGGGCTCCTACGAGCAGTACTTC.

In its sample, this clonotype was seen many times. The chain recombines TRBV20-1 with TRBJ1-2; TRBD1 is a possible D gene (5 bases). The CDR3 is made up of 13 amino acids. Looked up from germline, CDR1 is DFQATT and CDR2 is SNEGSKA (reference sequence). V was cut by 6 bases and J by 8 bases, with 19 bases left in between. CDR3 DNA sequence: TGCAGTGCGGTAGAGTCGGGGACGTGGGGCTACACCTTC. Translation gives CSAVESGTWGYTF.

The chain combines TRBV10-3 with TRBJ2-7, with 11 bases lining up with TRBD1. With the DNA end fitting TRBJ2-5 better, the J assignment may be wrong. The germline V gene encodes CDR1 ENHRY and CDR2 SYGVKD. The CDR3 is made up of 15 amino acids. The CDR3 DNA sequence: TGTGCCACAGCCGGGGACAGGGGGTACCAAGAGACCCAGTACTTC. Translation gives CATAGDRGYQETQYF.

This clonotype was observed at least ten times. The chain recombines TRBV7-2 with TRBJ1-2, with a weak D call TRBD1 (6 bases). The V end lost 6 bases, the J end lost 6 bases, and 14 bases lay between the germline ends. The CDR3 loop spans 13 amino acids. Germline assignment: CDR1 SGHTA and CDR2 FQGNSA. In DNA, the CDR3 is TGTGCCAGCAGGGTACAGGGAGGAAATGGCTACACCTTC. Its translation is CASRVQGGNGYTF.

The DNA for the CDR3 is TGTGCCAGCAGCAAACCGGCACGGAAGAACACTGAAGCTTTCTTT. Encoded protein: CASSKPARKNTEAFF. The chain has TRBV9 and TRBJ1-1; D remains ambiguous. The CDR3 has 15 amino acids. CDR1 and CDR2 (germline): SGDLS, YYNGEE. V lost 4 bases and J lost 1, with 14 bases in between. Full variable domain (outside the CDR3, taken from reference TRBV9 and TRBJ1-1): DSGVTQTPKHLITATGQRVTLRCSPRSGDLSVYWYQQSLDQGLQFLIQYYNGEERAKGNILERFSAQQFPDLHSELNLSSLELGDSALYFCASSKPARKNTEAFFGQGTRLTVV.

This clonotype came up many times. The gene calls are TRBV7-2 and TRBJ2-1; TRBD2 matches 7 bases. The CDR3 totals 15 residues. Germline V gene lookup returns CDR1 SGHTA and CDR2 FQGNSA. Trimming at V came to 3 bases and at J to 8 bases, leaving 10 bases not matched to a gene. The CDR3 DNA is TGTGCCAGCAGCTTGCAGTGGGGGGGGGGTCATGAGCAGTTCTTC. Translating it yields CASSLQWGGGHEQFF.

There are many counts of this clonotype. J is TRBJ1-2 and V is TRBV20-1, with TRBD1 matching over 9 bases. The CDR3 is made up of 12 amino acids. V gave up 4 bases and J gave up 10 bases; unmatched junction bases: 7. The germline V gene encodes CDR1 DFQATT and CDR2 SNEGSKA (reference sequence). Written as DNA, the CDR3 is TGCAGTGCTACCCGGACAGGGGAGGACTACACCTTC. Amino acids: CSATRTGEDYTF.

The chain has TRBV6-2 or TRBV6-3 and TRBJ2-7; a weak D match, TRBD2 (5 bases). The CDR3 covers 14 residues. Germline CDR1 and CDR2: MNHEY and SVGEGT. V lost 2 bases and J lost 0, with 8 bases in between. The CDR3 here is CASSYLTNSYEQYF. CDR3 DNA sequence: TGTGCCAGCAGTTACCTGACTAACTCCTACGAGCAGTACTTC.

As to this clonotype: The junction shows a germline mismatch at one end, possibly a read error. This rearrangement joins TRBV29-1 to TRBJ1-2; 9 bases are shared with TRBD1. CDR3 size: 15 residues. Germline CDR1 is SQVTM and CDR2 is ANQGSEA. CDR3 DNA: TGCAGCGTTGCCGGGACAGGGAATTCCCTCTATGAGTACATCTTC. The encoded protein is CSVAGTGNSLYEYIF.

With regard to this clonotype: At one end, the junction sequence differs from germline, possibly due to a read error. This chain joins TRBV7-7 and TRBJ2-5, with D uncertain. CDR3 length equals 15 residues. Germline V gene data show CDR1 as SSHAT and CDR2 as FNYEAQ (reference sequence). This chain's CDR3 is CASSLGVQNQETQYF. As DNA, the CDR3 is TGTGCTAGCAGCTTAGGAGTTCAGAACCAAGAGACCCAGTACTTC.

The chain has TRBV9 and TRBJ1-6; no clear D. Trimming pared 6 bases from V and 18 bases from J, leaving 22 bases between. From germline, CDR1 is SGDLS and CDR2 YYNGEE. This CDR3 comprises 13 residues. The CDR3 sequence is CASIPRQAWPDHF. DNA of the CDR3: TGTGCCAGCATCCCTCGGCAAGCTTGGCCCGACCACTTT. The variable domain in full, with the rest retrieved from reference TRBV9 and TRBJ1-6, is DSGVTQTPKHLITATGQRVTLRCSPRSGDLSVYWYQQSLDQGLQFLIQYYNGEERAKGNILERFSAQQFPDLHSELNLSSLELGDSALYFCASIPRQAWPDHFGNGTRLTVT.

This chain uses TRBV20-1 with TRBJ1-1; D possibly corresponds to TRBD1 (6 bases). The CDR3 runs to 13 residues. Germline-derived CDR1 and CDR2 are DFQATT and SNEGSKA (reference sequence). V lost 5 bases and J lost 1, with 11 bases in between. CDR3 in amino acids: CSASGERNTEAFF. The CDR3 DNA reads TGCAGTGCTTCAGGGGAAAGGAACACTGAAGCTTTCTTT.

As to this clonotype: This is likely a read error, given that the CDR3 carries no conserved phenylalanine or tryptophan at its end. No DNA is shown, since the ends of the CDR3 on it are uncertain; the CDR3 is the one TCRdb lists. The V gene is TRBV15, the J gene TRBJ1-3; the table's D call, TRBD1, was not checked against the DNA. Germline lookup yields CDR1 LNHNV and CDR2 YYDKDF (reference sequence). The CDR3 is 17 residues long, counting both termini. The CDR3 here is CATSRDLPGGDTIYFGV.

The rearrangement uses TRBV5-1 and TRBJ2-7, with a weak D call TRBD2 (6 bases). The CDR3 covers 14 residues. Germline values: CDR1 SGHRS, CDR2 YFSETQ. V was pared by 0 bases and J by 6 bases, with 13 bases between. CDR3 bases: TGCGCCAGCAGCTTGGAGCACGGGACTTCCGAGCAGTACTTC. Translating it yields CASSLEHGTSEQYF.

V usage is TRBV5-6 and J usage is TRBJ2-3; D gene ambiguous. The CDR3 loop spans 12 amino acids. Per germline, CDR1 SGHDT and CDR2 YYEEEE. V lost 3 bases to trimming and J lost 6 bases, with 8 bases between them. CDR3 in amino acids: CASSSAKDTQYF. Here the CDR3 DNA reads TGTGCCAGCAGCTCGGCCAAGGATACGCAGTATTTT.

A remark on this clonotype: No conserved phenylalanine or tryptophan is present at the end of the CDR3, so a read error is the likely explanation. The DNA is omitted, as the CDR3 cannot be located on it reliably, and the CDR3 follows TCRdb's listing. This sequence joins TRBV7-8 and TRBJ1-5. The germline gives CDR1 SGHVS, CDR2 FQNEAQ. The CDR3 is made up of 13 amino acids, end residues included. CDR3 loop: CASSMVRNKPKQY.

This chain links TRBV20-1 with TRBJ1-6; TRBD1 might be the D (6 bases). The CDR3 runs 13 residues. V was shortened by 6 bases and J by 8 bases, with 14 bases between the two germline ends. Germline V gene sequence: CDR1 DFQATT, CDR2 SNEGSKA (reference sequence). CDR3 in amino acids: CSARGAGDSPLHF. In DNA form, the CDR3 reads TGCAGTGCCCGGGGAGCAGGGGATTCACCCCTCCACTTT.

The genes are TRBV7-8 and TRBJ1-6, with D perhaps matching TRBD1 (5 bases). The CDR3 runs to 15 residues. CDR1 is SGHVS, CDR2 FQNEAQ, per germline. Trimming pared 1 base from V and 17 bases from J, leaving 21 bases between. CDR3 region: CASSLDGQDNSLFHF. The CDR3 nucleotides are TGTGCCAGCAGCTTAGATGGACAAGATAATTCACTCTTCCACTTT. The whole variable domain, filled in from reference TRBV7-8 and TRBJ1-6, reads GAGVSQSPRYKVAKRGQDVALRCDPISGHVSLFWYQQALGQGPEFLTYFQNEAQLDKSGLPSDRFFAERPEGSVSTLKIQRTQQEDSAVYLCASSLDGQDNSLFHFGNGTRLTVT.

This clonotype has a single count. The J gene is TRBJ2-3, the V gene TRBV29-1, with TRBD1 matching 7 bases. CDR3 length: 11 amino acids. The germline V gene has CDR1 SQVTM and CDR2 ANQGSEA. V lost 7 bases, J lost 5 bases, and 3 bases stayed unmatched. The CDR3 loop is CSGQGEDTQYF. Written as DNA, the CDR3 is TGCAGCGGCCAGGGGGAAGATACGCAGTATTTT.

The V gene is TRBV9, the J gene TRBJ2-5; 8 nucleotides line up with TRBD2. J lost 4 bases, V lost 0 bases, and 8 bases had no gene match. Germline V gives CDR1 SGDLS, CDR2 YYNGEE. This CDR3 spans 16 amino acids. CDR3 nucleotide sequence: TGTGCCAGCAGCGTAGGTCAGCGGGAGAGGGGAGAGACCCAGTACTTC. It encodes CASSVGQRERGETQYF.

This clonotype has at least ten counts. This rearrangement joins TRBV25-1 to TRBJ1-4; 7 nucleotides match TRBD1. The CDR3 loop spans 15 amino acids. Germline assignment: CDR1 MGHDK and CDR2 SYGVNS. V was clipped by 3 bases and J by 7 bases; unmatched bases: 8. The CDR3 nucleotides read TGTGCCAGCAGTGATACAGGGGAAGTGGTTGAAAAACTGTTTTTT. Translation: CASSDTGEVVEKLFF.

This sequence joins TRBV7-3 and TRBJ1-3; no firm D call. Trimming stripped 6 bases from V and 0 bases from J, with 21 bases between. The CDR3 extends over 18 amino acids. CDR1 and CDR2 (germline): SGHTA, FQGTGA. CDR3 nucleotides: TGTGCCAGCAGGAGAGAGGTACGCAGGAGGAACTCTGGAAACACCATATATTTT. Translation gives CASRREVRRRNSGNTIYF.

In regard to this clonotype: An end of the junction does not agree with germline; a read error may underlie this. This chain connects TRBV7-9 to TRBJ1-5; D not certain. CDR3 length: 14 amino acids. Germline V gene lookup returns CDR1 SEHNR and CDR2 FQNEAQ (reference sequence). The CDR3 loop is CATSRPGETQSYGF. The CDR3, as DNA: TGTGCCACCTCGCGCCCCGGGGAGACTCAGTCCTACGGGTTT. Filled out from reference TRBV7-9 and TRBJ1-5, the complete variable domain reads DTGVSQNPRHKITKRGQNVTFRCDPISEHNRLYWYRQTLGQGPEFLTYFQNEAQLEKSRLLSDRFSAERPKGSFSTLEIQRTEQGDSAMYLCATSRPGETQSYGFGDGTRLSIL.